This TCR beta chain is from a study of identical twins. TCRdb recomputed calls from the 5' RACE reads with MiXCR, one row per CDR3 protein. The sample includes 1.5 million to 2 million distinct CDR3 sequences, about 31% of them seen just once. Whole-study results and caveats: Abundant cord blood beta clonotypes carried fewer insertions; memory repertoires showed none. Within monozygotic twins, out-of-frame TCR alpha sharing was underestimated by the models.

This clonotype was seen a handful of times. Antigen specificity is unknown. The V end was cut by 5 bases, the J end by 4 bases, with 12 bases between. This CDR3 is built from 13 residues. Germline V gene lookup returns CDR1 SGHTA and CDR2 FQGNSA. The chain is built from TRBV7-2 and TRBJ2-7; no firm D call. The receptor was isolated from a newborn girl in good health. Sequences were obtained from cord blood. DNA of the CDR3: TGTGCCAGCAGCCTGATAGTGGGGTACGAGCAGTACTTC. Its protein product is CASSLIVGYEQYF.